This TCR beta chain was sequenced during a study of OX40 agonist ivuxolimab in advanced cancers. Study as a whole: Aged 23 to 79 with a mean of 60 years, they were around 79% male. Approximately 40% of patients had received prior checkpoint inhibitor therapy. Points from the study as a whole: Low clonal expansion, among the lowest seen, marked partial responders at 0.1-3.0 mg/kg.

Data came from immunoSEQ multiplex PCR; TCRdb stores just in-frame clones and leaves some out. The table shows roughly 61,000 clones, with 70% to 90% occurring only once. The germline V gene encodes CDR1 SGDLS and CDR2 YYNGEE. Trimming left V 5 bases short and J 1 base short, with 9 bases between. The CDR3 is made up of 13 amino acids. Concerning this clone itself: The antigen remains undetermined.

V and J are TRBV9 and TRBJ2-5; D assignment may be TRBD1 or TRBD2 (5 bases each). The sequence was obtained from an adult with an advanced solid tumor such as melanoma, head and neck, liver or kidney cancer. Material: CD4+ or CD8+ T cells sorted from blood, obtained in a trial of the OX40 agonist ivuxolimab. The CDR3 nucleotides read TGTGCCAGCAGTCGGGACCCCCAAGAGACCCAGTACTTC. It codes for CASSRDPQETQYF.